The entry below describes one T cell receptor (beta chain). Which antigen it targets is not known. No much larger clone exists at a distance of one base, and base qualities are not known. The entry originates in a study of radiotherapy plus CTLA-4 blockade in lung cancer (dated by TCRdb to 2016 to 2019). Notes on the research overall: Objective responses occurred in roughly 19% of enrolled patients, and about 33% achieved disease control. Results and caveats for the whole study, not just this receptor: After treatment with radiotherapy and ipilimumab, TCR clones that originated in tumors expanded in peripheral blood. Early dynamic changes in blood T cell clones, together with increased serum interferon-beta after radiation, were reported as the strongest predictors of response.

Focal radiation therapy combined with CTLA-4 blockade (ipilimumab) was tested in patients with chemo-refractory metastatic non-small-cell lung cancer. For this chain, trimming is 2 bases at the V end and 7 bases at the J end, and the number of junction bases without a gene match is 4. CDR1 and CDR2 were assigned from the germline V gene as KGHSH and LQKENI. The CDR3 contains 14 residues, cysteine and phenylalanine counted. Only the CDR3 portion is preserved as DNA: 42 bases, with reading frame beginning at the first base. Libraries came from the immunoSEQ multiplex PCR assay. In TCRdb, the immuneACCESS table is reduced to in-frame sequences with V and J assigned. These tables do not hold every clone; where another copy was compared, an unresolved V gene accounts for under half, and the others remain unexplained. The sample data list tens of thousands of clones, and roughly 76% of these were observed just once. Clones ranked in the top ten supply 2.9% of the sample.

The sequence was obtained from a human donor with non-small cell lung cancer who had a complete response to radiotherapy plus ipilimumab. The chain employs TRBV18 and TRBJ1-5; 8 central nucleotides agree with TRBD1. Sample: peripheral blood, taken from a patient treated with radiotherapy plus ipilimumab. The CDR3 region: CASSPATGDQPQHF. The bases read TGTGCCAGCTCACCAGCGACAGGGGACCAGCCCCAGCATTTT.